This T cell receptor (beta chain) was observed in a study of CD8 T cells in Susac syndrome. This CDR3 spans 17 amino acids. The RNA, roughly 0.5 to 1 ug, was put through reverse transcription using random hexamers. TCRdb itself ran the immunoSEQ multiplex PCR reads through MiXCR, one entry per CDR3 protein. Of about 280,000 distinct CDR3 sequences in the sample, 80% to 90% were seen once. Sequencing was performed on CD8+ T cells from PBMCs. The rearrangement joins TRBV12-1 to TRBJ2-7; the DNA was not used to check the table's D call, TRBD2. TRBV12-1 is termed a pseudogene. The sequence was obtained from a human donor with multiple sclerosis. The chain's CDR3 is CASSHLPQWRSNYEQYF. CDR3 in DNA: TGTGCCAGCAGCCACCTCCCTCAGTGGAGGAGCAACTACGAGCAGTACTTC.